Only a few counts were recorded for the clone carrying this T cell receptor beta chain. Its antigen remains unknown. This sample was included in a study of OX40 agonist ivuxolimab in advanced cancers. Overall study: Patients took ivuxolimab, an agonistic anti-OX40 (CD134) antibody. Subjects had a mean age of roughly 57 years, with a range of roughly 20 to 80; almost 85% were male.

After removal of 4 bases from V and 8 bases from J, the junction contained 9 bases not matched to a gene. The germline V gene has CDR1 PRHDT and CDR2 FYEKMQ (reference sequence). The CDR3 sequence is 14 residues long. Generated by immunoSEQ multiplex PCR, the TCRdb table keeps only in-frame clones and is missing some. The data show about 36,000 clones, about 81% seen once. Notes on the study in general: The CD4+ and CD8+ T cells in the blood had expanded clonally by week 6 at 0.1 to 3.0 mg/kg. Expansion of clones was among the lowest in partial responders at 0.1-3.0 mg/kg.

The source material was CD4+ or CD8+ T cells sorted from blood, sampled in a trial of the OX40 agonist ivuxolimab. The chain joins TRBV13 to TRBJ1-2; 8 bases map to TRBD1. The sequence came from an adult with an advanced solid tumor such as melanoma, head and neck, liver or kidney cancer. In nucleotides, the CDR3 is TGTGCCAGCAGCTCTCCCCAGGGGGCGAAAGGCTACACCTTC. Protein: CASSSPQGAKGYTF.